This section outlines one TCR beta chain sequence together with its context. Other DNA sequences in the sample encode the same CDR3. The repertoire was sequenced with immunoSEQ multiplex PCR; TCRdb's copy has only in-frame clones and lacks some. The sample holds under 250,000 clones; about 90% are singletons and the top ten take around 0.85%. The CDR3 is 12 amino acids. Deletions cut 0 bases from V and 6 bases from J, with 5 bases between. The V gene's germline CDR1 is SGDLS and CDR2 YYNGEE. This record comes from a study of blood T cell repertoires in COVID-19. The source material was peripheral blood. This chain uses TRBV9 with TRBJ2-3; D gene ambiguous. This clonotype originated in a man between 60 and 75 years old with COVID-19, enrolled during active disease. The CDR3 coding sequence is TGTGCCAGCAGCGTAGTATCTGATACGCAGTATTTT. This codes for CASSVVSDTQYF.